Following are 9 T cell receptor beta chains from one sample sequenced in a study of blood T cell repertoires in COVID-19. Profiled with immunoSEQ multiplex PCR; TCRdb holds only in-frame clones, not every one. Altogether roughly 36,000 clones are present, roughly 84% being singletons, with the ten largest covering about an eighth. The material sequenced was peripheral blood. The source of these receptors is a human donor in a cohort sampled during active COVID-19.

The J gene is TRBJ2-3, the V gene TRBV6-2 or TRBV6-3; the match to TRBD2 covers 8 bases. Per germline, CDR1 MNHEY and CDR2 SVGEGT. V trimming: 2 bases; J trimming: 1 base; junction bases outside the gene matches: 2. The CDR3 spans 15 residues. CDR3 nucleotide sequence: TGTGCCAGCAGTTACGATAGCGGGGGCACAGATACGCAGTATTTT. It translates to CASSYDSGGTDTQYF.

V is TRBV4-3 and J is TRBJ2-1; D perhaps matches TRBD1 (6 bases). The CDR3 has 14 residues. Trimming removed 4 bases from V and 7 bases from J, with 14 bases in between. Germline lookup yields CDR1 LGHNA and CDR2 YSLEER. The CDR3 bases are TGCGCCAGCAGCCTCACAGGGAACGCTAATGAGCAGTTCTTC. Protein sequence: CASSLTGNANEQFF.

Written as DNA, the CDR3 is TGTGCCAGCAGCTACAAACTGACACTGAACACTGAAGCTTTCTTT. Its protein product is CASSYKLTLNTEAFF. This chain connects TRBV14 to TRBJ1-1; D gene ambiguous. This CDR3 contains 15 residues. Germline values: CDR1 SGHDN, CDR2 FVKESK. Trimming removed 5 bases from V and 0 bases from J, with 13 bases in between. Together with reference TRBV14 and TRBJ1-1, the CDR3 gives the full variable domain: EAGVTQFPSHSVIEKGQTVTLRCDPISGHDNLYWYRRVMGKEIKFLLHFVKESKQDESGMPNNRFLAERTGGTYSTLKVQPAELEDSGVYFCASSYKLTLNTEAFFGQGTRLTVV.

The chain carries TRBV3-1 (or the pseudogene TRBV3-2) and TRBJ2-7; 8 positions agree with TRBD2. Trimming cost V 4 bases and J 0 bases; bases outside gene matches: 2. The germline CDR1 and CDR2 sequences are LGHDT and YNNKEL (reference sequence). The CDR3 is 14 amino acids. The CDR3 region has the DNA TGTGCCAGCAGCCCGGGACTAGGCTCCTACGAGCAGTACTTC. This encodes CASSPGLGSYEQYF.

This sequence joins TRBV10-2 and TRBJ2-5; 14 nucleotides line up with TRBD2. Germline CDR1 and CDR2: WSHSY and SAAADI. Unmatched junction bases numbered 5, after V lost 4 bases and J lost 4 bases. The CDR3 totals 16 residues. The CDR3 loop reads CASSGIGLAGGETQYF. Here the CDR3 DNA reads TGCGCCAGCAGTGGTATAGGACTAGCGGGGGGAGAGACCCAGTACTTC.

The chain carries TRBV6-6 and TRBJ1-1; TRBD1 is a possible D gene (5 bases). V was pared by 2 bases and J by 3 bases, with 10 bases between. The CDR3 runs to 14 residues. Germline values: CDR1 MNHNY, CDR2 SVGAGI (reference sequence). CDR3 nucleotides: TGTGCCAGCAGTTACGGGGGGAGGGACACTGAAGCTTTCTTT. It translates to CASSYGGRDTEAFF.

The rearrangement uses TRBV10-2 and TRBJ2-7, with TRBD1 as a possible D gene (5 bases). This CDR3 has 14 residues. CDR1 and CDR2 from the germline V gene are WSHSY and SAAADI. Deletions cut 3 bases from V and 4 bases from J, with 13 bases between. The chain's CDR3 is CASSEGRGGYEQYF. Here the CDR3 DNA reads TGCGCCAGCAGTGAAGGAAGGGGTGGGTACGAGCAGTACTTC.

This chain joins TRBV6-4 and TRBJ2-3; possible D gene TRBD1, 6 bases. Germline lookup yields CDR1 MRHNA and CDR2 SNTAGT. Trimming removed 4 bases at V and 1 base at J, with 6 bases between. The CDR3 length is 13 residues. This CDR3 reads CASSAGGTDTQYF. In DNA form, the CDR3 reads TGTGCCAGCAGTGCAGGGGGCACAGATACGCAGTATTTT.

This clone was observed once. This rearrangement joins TRBV19 to TRBJ2-7; D is perhaps TRBD1 (6 bases). The CDR3 extends over 14 amino acids. Trimming removed 1 base at V and 1 base at J, with 8 bases between. CDR1 is LNHDA and CDR2 is SQIVND in the germline V gene (reference sequence). The CDR3, as DNA: TGTGCCAGTAGTATAGGACAGGAATCCTACGAGCAGTACTTC. It translates to CASSIGQESYEQYF.